This TCR beta chain originates from a study of blood T cells in healthy people across ages. Notes on the study in general: Roughly linearly, TCR beta diversity per million T cells fell as age increased.

Primed by a sample-barcoded 5' primer and a J-beta primer mix, a second PCR proceeded for about 7 to 11 cycles. TCRdb re-called the 5' RACE reads with MiXCR, one entry per CDR3 protein. The sample lists about 780,000 distinct CDR3 sequences; 20% to 30% were seen once. On this clonotype: Its antigen is as yet unknown.

A further study also used this sample, focusing on T cells of mothers and their children. That study adds: In each mother, TCR beta CDR3 reads exceeded 9 million; in each child, they numbered 3 million to 3.5 million.

Sequencing was done on a sample of blood. The origin of this receptor is a boy between 10 and 17 years old in good health.

The DNA of the CDR3 is TGTTACAGGTCGGTGGACGAGCAGTACTTC. It is translated as CYRSVDEQYF. The chain couples TRBV25-1 to TRBJ2-7; TRBD1 is a possible D gene (5 bases). This CDR3 region has 10 residues. CDR1 is MGHDK, CDR2 SYGVNS, per germline.